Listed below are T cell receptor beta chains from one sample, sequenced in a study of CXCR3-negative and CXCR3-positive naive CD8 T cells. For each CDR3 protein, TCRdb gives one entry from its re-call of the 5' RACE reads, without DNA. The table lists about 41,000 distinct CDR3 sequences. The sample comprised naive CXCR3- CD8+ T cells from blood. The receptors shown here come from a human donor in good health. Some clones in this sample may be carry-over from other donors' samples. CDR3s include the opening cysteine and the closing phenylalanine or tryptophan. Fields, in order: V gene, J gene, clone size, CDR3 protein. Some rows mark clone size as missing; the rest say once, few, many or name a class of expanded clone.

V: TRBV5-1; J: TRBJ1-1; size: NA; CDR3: CASSSFDSTTEAFF
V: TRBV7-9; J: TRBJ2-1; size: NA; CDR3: CASSSGLAGEGSGTWNEQFF
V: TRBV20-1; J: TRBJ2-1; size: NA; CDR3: CSAVGSLGYNEQFF
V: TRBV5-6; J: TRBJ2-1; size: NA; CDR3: CASSLEGLVEFF
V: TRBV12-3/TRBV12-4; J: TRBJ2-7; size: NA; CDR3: CASSPPDGPFEQYF
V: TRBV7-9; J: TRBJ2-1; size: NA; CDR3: CASSPPEGANEQFF
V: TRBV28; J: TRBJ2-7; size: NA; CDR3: CASRTRQGIDEQYF
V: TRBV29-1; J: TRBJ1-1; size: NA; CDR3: CSVGANTEAFF
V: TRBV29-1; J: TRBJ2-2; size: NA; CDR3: CSVETANTGELFF
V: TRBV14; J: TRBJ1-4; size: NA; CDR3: CASSQVTGGHEKLFF
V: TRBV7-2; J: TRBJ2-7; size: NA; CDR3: CASSLGWRGGHIELQSSYEQYF
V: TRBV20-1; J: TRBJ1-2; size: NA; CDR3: CSVRTGGLYGYTF
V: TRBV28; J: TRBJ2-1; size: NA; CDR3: CASRPAGEVREQFF
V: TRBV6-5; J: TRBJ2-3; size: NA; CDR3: CASSLGQATDTQYF
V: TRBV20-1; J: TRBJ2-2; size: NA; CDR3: CSARGSPNTGELFF
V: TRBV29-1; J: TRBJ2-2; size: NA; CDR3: CSVPGSTGELFF
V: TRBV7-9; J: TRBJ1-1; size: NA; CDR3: CASSDTGQGKNTEAFF
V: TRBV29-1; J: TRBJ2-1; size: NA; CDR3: CSVVGTPHNEQFF
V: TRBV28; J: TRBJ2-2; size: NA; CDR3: CASSLRGGPVELFF
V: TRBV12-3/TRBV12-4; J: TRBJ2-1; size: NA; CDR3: CASSPGTGYDEQFF
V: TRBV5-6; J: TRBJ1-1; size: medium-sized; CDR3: CASSYGARMNTEAFF
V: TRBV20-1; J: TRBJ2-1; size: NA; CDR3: CSARDPGSPYNEQFF
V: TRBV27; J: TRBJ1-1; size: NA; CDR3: CASSLSRGTEAFF
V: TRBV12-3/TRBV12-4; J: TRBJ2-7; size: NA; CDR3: CASSWTASSYEQYF
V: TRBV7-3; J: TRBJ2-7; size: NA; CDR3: CASSDSGYEQYF
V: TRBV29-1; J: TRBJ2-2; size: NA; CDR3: CSVEDPPGELFF
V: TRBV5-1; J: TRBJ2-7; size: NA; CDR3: CASSWAGRDEQYF
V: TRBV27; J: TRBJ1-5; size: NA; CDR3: CASSLAENQPQHF
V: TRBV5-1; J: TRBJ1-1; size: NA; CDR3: CASSRAGEAEAFF
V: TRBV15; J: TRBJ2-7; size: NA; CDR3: CATRGSTYEQYF
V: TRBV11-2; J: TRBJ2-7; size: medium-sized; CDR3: CASSLERGGSYEQYF
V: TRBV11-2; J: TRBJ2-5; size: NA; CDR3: CASSQGPTGPQETQYF
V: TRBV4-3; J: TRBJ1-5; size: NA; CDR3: CASSHNTGYQPQHF
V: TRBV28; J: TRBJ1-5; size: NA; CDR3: CASSSDRDQGQPQHF
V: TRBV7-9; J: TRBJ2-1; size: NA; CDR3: CASSSMEEQFF
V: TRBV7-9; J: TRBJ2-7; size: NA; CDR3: CASSLAKVGTGAIYEQYF
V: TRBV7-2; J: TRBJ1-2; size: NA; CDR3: CASSLGGAAPYGYTF
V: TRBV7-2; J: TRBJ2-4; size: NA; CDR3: CASSHRPTSELAKNIQYF